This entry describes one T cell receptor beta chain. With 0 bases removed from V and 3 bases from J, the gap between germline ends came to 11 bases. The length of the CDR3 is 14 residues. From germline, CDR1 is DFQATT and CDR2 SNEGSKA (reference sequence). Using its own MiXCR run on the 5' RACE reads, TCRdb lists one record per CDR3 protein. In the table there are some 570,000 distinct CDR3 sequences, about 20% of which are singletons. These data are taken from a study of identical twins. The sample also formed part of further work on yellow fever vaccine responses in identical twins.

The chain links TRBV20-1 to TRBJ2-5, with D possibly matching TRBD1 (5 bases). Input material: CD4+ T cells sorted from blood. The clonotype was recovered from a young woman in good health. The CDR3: CSARDPGAKETQYF. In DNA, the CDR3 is TGCAGTGCTAGAGATCCTGGGGCGAAAGAGACCCAGTACTTC.